The 24 T cell receptor beta chains in this list originate from one sample, sequenced in a study of beta chain features in type 1 diabetes. The isolated RNA, all of it, was reverse transcribed, so expressed TCRB transcripts were what got sequenced. Repertoires were generated with immunoSEQ multiplex PCR, while TCRdb's copy carries only in-frame clones and drops some. The sample shows about 470,000 clones, over 25% of them seen only once. The source material was naive CD4+ T cells from blood. The receptors were gathered from a man between 18 and 29 years old in good health.

On this clone: The junction and the germline gene differ at one end; a read error may be behind it. The rearrangement uses TRBV9 and TRBJ1-1; tentatively, D is TRBD1 (5 bases). In germline, CDR1 is SGDLS, CDR2 YYNGEE. CDR3 length: 15 amino acids. The CDR3 is CASGVLPGLNTEAFF. CDR3 bases: TGTGCCAGCGGCGTATTACCAGGGCTGAACACTGAAGCTTTCTTT.

This clone was observed a few times. Written as DNA, the CDR3 is TGTGCCTGGAGTGTACTGCGGGACAGGGCCGTTCTCGACTATGGCTACACCTTC. Its protein product is CAWSVLRDRAVLDYGYTF. J is TRBJ1-2 and V is TRBV30, with 9 bases aligning to TRBD1. CDR1 and CDR2 (germline): GTSNPN, SVGIG (reference sequence). V shed 0 bases, J shed 3 bases, and the junction held 14 bases outside the gene matches. This CDR3 has 18 residues.

The chain uses TRBV6-5 and TRBJ1-1, with unresolved D. The CDR3 sequence is 14 residues long. The V gene lost 8 bases and the J gene lost 3 bases, with 16 bases spanning the gap. Germline values: CDR1 MNHEY, CDR2 SVGAGI. CDR3 loop: CASRVNPRDTEAFF. CDR3 sequence (DNA): TGTGCCAGCCGCGTAAACCCACGGGACACTGAAGCTTTCTTT.

This clone was detected only once. Written as DNA, the CDR3 is TGTGCCAGCACCAAGACTCGTCCAGATACGCAGTATTTT. Amino acid sequence: CASTKTRPDTQYF. The chain employs TRBV4-2 and TRBJ2-3, with unresolved D. With 7 bases removed from V and 4 bases from J, the gap between germline ends came to 12 bases. This CDR3 contains 13 residues. Germline V lookup: CDR1 LGHNA, CDR2 YNFKEQ.

The chain uses TRBV10-3 and TRBJ2-7; a weak D match, TRBD2 (5 bases). Germline CDR1 reads ENHRY; CDR2 reads SYGVKD. With 4 bases removed from V and 4 bases from J, the gap between germline ends came to 8 bases. The CDR3 has 12 residues. Here the CDR3 reads CAISAGMYEQYF. The CDR3 coding sequence is TGTGCCATCAGTGCCGGGATGTACGAGCAGTACTTC.

This chain connects TRBV9 to TRBJ1-4; TRBD1 might be the D (5 bases). This CDR3 is built from 15 residues. Trimming cost V 4 bases and J 6 bases, with 16 bases left between them. Per the germline V gene, CDR1 is SGDLS and CDR2 is YYNGEE. In DNA form, the CDR3 reads TGTGCCAGCAGCTTCGCGCCGGGACTCGATGAAAAACTGTTTTTT. Its protein is CASSFAPGLDEKLFF.

The chain carries TRBV30 and TRBJ2-1, with D possibly TRBD2 on 6 matching bases. Germline lookup yields CDR1 GTSNPN and CDR2 SVGIG (reference sequence). The V end lost 2 bases, the J end lost 4 bases, and 12 bases lay between the germline ends. This CDR3 has 14 residues. The CDR3 sequence: CAWSQKRVYNEQFF. The CDR3 DNA reads TGTGCCTGGAGTCAAAAGCGGGTGTACAATGAGCAGTTCTTC.

The rearrangement joins TRBV5-1 to TRBJ1-1; 8 nucleotides line up with TRBD1. CDR1 and CDR2 from the germline V gene are SGHRS and YFSETQ. The CDR3 is made up of 14 amino acids. V lost 0 bases and J lost 8; bases outside the gene matches: 6. The CDR3 spells CASSLETGGTEAFF. The CDR3, as DNA: TGCGCCAGCAGCTTGGAAACAGGGGGAACCGAAGCTTTCTTT.

The sample holds a few counts of this clone. The chain uses TRBV29-1 and TRBJ2-7, with no clear D. V lost 6 bases to trimming and J lost 6 bases, with 12 bases between them. Germline V lookup: CDR1 SQVTM, CDR2 ANQGSEA. The CDR3 has 11 amino acids. In DNA form, the CDR3 reads TGCAGCGTGGCTGACATTCGCGAGCAGTACTTC. Its protein is CSVADIREQYF.

This clone has just a few counts. The rearrangement joins TRBV6-5 to TRBJ2-5; TRBD1 aligns across 10 bases. The ends lost 6 bases at V and 4 bases at J; junction bases unmatched: 2. Germline loops: CDR1 MNHEY, CDR2 SVGAGI. This CDR3 has 13 amino acids. The CDR3 DNA sequence: TGTGCCAGCAGCGGACAGGGGGGAGAGACCCAGTACTTC. This encodes CASSGQGGETQYF.

A few counts support this clone. The gene calls are TRBV9 and TRBJ1-2, with TRBD1 matching over 7 bases. The CDR3 loop spans 15 amino acids. Losses at the gene ends were 4 bases for V and 4 bases for J; bases not matched to a gene: 10. The germline CDR1 and CDR2 sequences are SGDLS and YYNGEE. CDR3 coding DNA: TGTGCCAGCAGCATCGGGACAGTGGGAGGCTATGGCTACACCTTC. It is translated as CASSIGTVGGYGYTF. Full variable domain (rest looked up from reference TRBV9 and TRBJ1-2): DSGVTQTPKHLITATGQRVTLRCSPRSGDLSVYWYQQSLDQGLQFLIQYYNGEERAKGNILERFSAQQFPDLHSELNLSSLELGDSALYFCASSIGTVGGYGYTFGSGTRLTVV.

This chain links TRBV15 with TRBJ2-1; D call uncertain. V shed 0 bases and J shed 9 bases, with 9 bases lying between them. The germline V gene encodes CDR1 LNHNV and CDR2 YYDKDF (reference sequence). This CDR3 has 13 amino acids. The CDR3 reads CATSRDHSGEQFF. CDR3 nucleotide sequence: TGTGCCACCAGCAGAGATCACTCGGGTGAGCAGTTCTTC.

This clone came up a few times. The genes are TRBV19 and TRBJ2-4, with TRBD1 identical over 7 bases. From germline, CDR1 is LNHDA and CDR2 SQIVND (reference sequence). The V segment lost 4 bases and the J segment 6 bases; nucleotides outside the gene matches: 3. The CDR3 loop spans 13 amino acids. CDR3: CASSRAGGNIQYF. The CDR3 DNA is TGTGCCAGTAGTAGGGCAGGGGGAAACATTCAGTACTTC.

The chain uses TRBV27 and TRBJ2-7, with a tentative D call TRBD1 (5 bases). CDR1 and CDR2 from the germline V gene are MNHEY and SMNVEV (reference sequence). V gave up 1 base and J gave up 2 bases, with 9 bases separating them. The CDR3 extends over 14 amino acids. CDR3 in DNA: TGTGCCAGCAGTTTATATGGACAAACCTACGAGCAGTACTTC. Its protein product is CASSLYGQTYEQYF.

This chain connects TRBV7-9 to TRBJ2-7, with D possibly being TRBD2 (6 bases). This CDR3 is 14 amino acids long. Germline V lookup: CDR1 SEHNR, CDR2 FQNEAQ (reference sequence). V lost 2 bases and J 0 bases, leaving 8 bases between the germline ends. CDR3 in DNA: TGTGCCAGCAGCTTAACGGGGGACTCCTACGAGCAGTACTTC. This encodes CASSLTGDSYEQYF.

The gene calls are TRBV25-1 and TRBJ2-2; D is unresolved. CDR1 MGHDK and CDR2 SYGVNS come from the germline V gene. This CDR3 spans 16 amino acids. V lost 1 base and J lost 0, with 9 bases in between. The CDR3 nucleotides read TGTGCCAGCAGTGAATTCGGGCAGGCGAACACCGGGGAGCTGTTTTTT. Amino acid sequence: CASSEFGQANTGELFF.

This rearrangement joins TRBV6-1 to TRBJ1-4; D gene unclear. Germline-derived CDR1 and CDR2 are MNHNS and SASEGT. V lost 8 bases and J lost 1, with 8 bases in between. There are 13 residues in the CDR3. The CDR3 DNA reads TGTGCCAGCGGGATAGGAACTAATGAAAAACTGTTTTTT. Translating gives CASGIGTNEKLFF.

Only a few counts were recorded for this clone. This chain joins TRBV29-1 and TRBJ2-3, with 14 nucleotides matching TRBD2. This CDR3 region has 15 residues. V gave up 6 bases and J gave up 2 bases; unmatched junction bases: 4. CDR1 and CDR2 (germline): SQVTM, ANQGSEA. CDR3 nucleotides: TGCAGCGTCGGGACTAGCGGGAGTAACACAGATACGCAGTATTTT. The encoded protein is CSVGTSGSNTDTQYF.

This clone was seen only once. The V and J genes are TRBV30 and TRBJ1-5; the D is unclear. This CDR3 comprises 15 residues. Germline loops: CDR1 GTSNPN, CDR2 SVGIG (reference sequence). Trimming pared 2 bases from V and 0 bases from J, leaving 11 bases between. The CDR3 reads CAWSTPLFSNQPQHF. The CDR3 DNA follows: TGTGCCTGGAGTACTCCTTTGTTTAGCAATCAGCCCCAGCATTTT.

This clone was seen only a few times. The chain links TRBV30 to TRBJ2-4; 10 positions agree with TRBD2. With 5 bases clipped from V and 5 bases from J, the junction kept 9 bases outside the gene matches. CDR3 length equals 15 residues. CDR1 is GTSNPN and CDR2 is SVGIG in the germline V gene (reference sequence). The CDR3 DNA is TGTGCCTGGGGCCCGGGACTAGCGATCCAAAACATTCAGTACTTC. Its translation is CAWGPGLAIQNIQYF.

The V and J genes are TRBV6-5 and TRBJ1-5, with D hard to call. The CDR3 covers 12 residues. Germline CDR1 and CDR2: MNHEY and SVGAGI. The ends were cut back, 2 bases at V and 6 bases at J, with 5 bases in the middle. The CDR3 nucleotides are TGTGCCAGCAGTTACGGAGGTCAGCCCCAGCATTTT. Translating gives CASSYGGQPQHF.

This clone appeared a few times. V and J are TRBV21-1 and TRBJ2-3. TRBV21-1 represents a pseudogene. The CDR3 consists of 12 residues. The DNA for the CDR3 is TGTGCCAGCAGCGGGGGTAGGGATACGCAGTATTTT. Amino acids: CASSGGRDTQYF.

V gene TRBV6-1 combines with J gene TRBJ2-6, with D possibly TRBD1 on 5 matching bases. V lost 2 bases and J 1 base, leaving 9 bases between the germline ends. CDR1 is MNHNS, CDR2 SASEGT, per germline. The CDR3 extends over 16 amino acids. CDR3 coding DNA: TGTGCCAGCAGTGAAACCAGGGCATCTGGGGCCAACGTCCTGACTTTC. This encodes CASSETRASGANVLTF.

This chain uses TRBV15 with TRBJ2-1; perhaps TRBD2 as D (6 bases). Germline V gene sequence: CDR1 LNHNV, CDR2 YYDKDF (reference sequence). This CDR3 region has 15 residues. V was pared by 9 bases and J by 4 bases, with 19 bases between. CDR3 amino acids: CATSSGPSDYNEQFF. CDR3 DNA: TGTGCCACAAGTAGCGGCCCTTCGGATTACAATGAGCAGTTCTTC.